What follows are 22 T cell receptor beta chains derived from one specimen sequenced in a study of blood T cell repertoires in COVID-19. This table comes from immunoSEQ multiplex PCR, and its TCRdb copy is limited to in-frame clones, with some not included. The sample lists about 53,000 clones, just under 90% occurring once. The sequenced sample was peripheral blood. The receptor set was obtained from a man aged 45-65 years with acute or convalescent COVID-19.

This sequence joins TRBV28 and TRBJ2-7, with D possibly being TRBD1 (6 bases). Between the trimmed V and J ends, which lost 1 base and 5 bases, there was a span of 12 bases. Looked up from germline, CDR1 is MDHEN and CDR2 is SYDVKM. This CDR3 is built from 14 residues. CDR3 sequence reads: CASSLFRGVNEQYF. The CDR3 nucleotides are TGTGCCAGCAGTTTATTCAGGGGCGTCAACGAGCAGTACTTC.

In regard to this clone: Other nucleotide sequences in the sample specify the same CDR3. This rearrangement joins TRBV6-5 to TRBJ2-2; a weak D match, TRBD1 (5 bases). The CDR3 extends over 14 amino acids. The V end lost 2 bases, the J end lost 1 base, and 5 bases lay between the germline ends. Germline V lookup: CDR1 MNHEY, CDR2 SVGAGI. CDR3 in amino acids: CASSYRGNTGELFF. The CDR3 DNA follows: TGTGCCAGCAGTTACAGGGGGAACACCGGGGAGCTGTTTTTT.

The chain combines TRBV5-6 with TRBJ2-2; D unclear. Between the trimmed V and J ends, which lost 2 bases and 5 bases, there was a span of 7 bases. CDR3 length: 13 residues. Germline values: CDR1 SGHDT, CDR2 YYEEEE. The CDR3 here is CASSFSKTGELFF. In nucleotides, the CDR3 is TGTGCCAGCAGCTTTTCAAAAACCGGGGAGCTGTTTTTT.

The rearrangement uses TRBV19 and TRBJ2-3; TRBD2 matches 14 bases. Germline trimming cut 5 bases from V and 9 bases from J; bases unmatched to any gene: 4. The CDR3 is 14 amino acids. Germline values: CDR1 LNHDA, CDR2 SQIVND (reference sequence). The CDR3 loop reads CASSVGTSGGTQYF. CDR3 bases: TGTGCCAGTAGTGTCGGGACTAGCGGGGGAACGCAGTATTTT. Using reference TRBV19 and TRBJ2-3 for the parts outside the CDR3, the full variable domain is DGGITQSPKYLFRKEGQNVTLSCEQNLNHDAMYWYRQDPGQGLRLIYYSQIVNDFQKGDIAEGYSVSREKKESFPLTVTSAQKNPTAFYLCASSVGTSGGTQYFGPGTRLTVL.

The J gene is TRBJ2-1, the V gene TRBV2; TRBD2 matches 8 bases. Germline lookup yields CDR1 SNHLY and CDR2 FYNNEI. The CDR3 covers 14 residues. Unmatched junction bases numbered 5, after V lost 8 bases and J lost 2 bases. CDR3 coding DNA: TGTGCCAGCGGGGAACTAGCGGCCTACAATGAGCAGTTCTTC. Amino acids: CASGELAAYNEQFF.

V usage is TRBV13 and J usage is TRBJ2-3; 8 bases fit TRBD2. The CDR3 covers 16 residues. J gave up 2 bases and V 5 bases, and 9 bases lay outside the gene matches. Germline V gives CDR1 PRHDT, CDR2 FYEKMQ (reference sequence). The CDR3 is CASSPREGSHTDTQYF. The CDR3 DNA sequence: TGTGCCAGCAGCCCTCGGGAGGGATCACACACAGATACGCAGTATTTT.

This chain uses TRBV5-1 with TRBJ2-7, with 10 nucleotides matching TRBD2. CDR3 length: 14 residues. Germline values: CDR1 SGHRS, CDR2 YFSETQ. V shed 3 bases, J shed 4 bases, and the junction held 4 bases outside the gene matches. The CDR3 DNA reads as TGCGCCAGCAGCTCTAGCGGGAGTGCATACGAGCAGTACTTC. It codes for CASSSSGSAYEQYF.

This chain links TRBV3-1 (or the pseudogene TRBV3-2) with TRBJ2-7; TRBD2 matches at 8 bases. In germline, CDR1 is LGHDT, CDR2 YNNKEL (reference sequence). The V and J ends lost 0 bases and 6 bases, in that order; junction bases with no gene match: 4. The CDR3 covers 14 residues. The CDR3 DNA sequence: TGTGCCAGCAGCCAAGATCTGGCGGGAGGCGAGCAGTACTTC. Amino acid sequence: CASSQDLAGGEQYF.

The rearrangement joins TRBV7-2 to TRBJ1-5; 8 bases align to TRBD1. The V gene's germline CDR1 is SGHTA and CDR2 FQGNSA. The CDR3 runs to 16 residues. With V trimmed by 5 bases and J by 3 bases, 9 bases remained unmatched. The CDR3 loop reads CASSLRTGLVNQPQHF. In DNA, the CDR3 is TGTGCCAGCAGCCTCAGGACAGGGCTCGTCAATCAGCCCCAGCATTTT.

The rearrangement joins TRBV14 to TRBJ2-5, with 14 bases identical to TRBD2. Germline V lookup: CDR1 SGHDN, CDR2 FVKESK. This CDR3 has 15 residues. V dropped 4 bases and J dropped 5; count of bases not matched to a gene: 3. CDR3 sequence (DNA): TGTGCCAGCAGCCGGGGACTAGCGGGAGTGGAGACCCAGTACTTC. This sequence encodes CASSRGLAGVETQYF.

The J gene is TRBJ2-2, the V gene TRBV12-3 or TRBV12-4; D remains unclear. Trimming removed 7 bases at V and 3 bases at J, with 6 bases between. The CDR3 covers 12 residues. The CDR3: CASTPYTGELFF. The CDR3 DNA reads TGTGCCAGCACTCCCTACACCGGGGAGCTGTTTTTT.

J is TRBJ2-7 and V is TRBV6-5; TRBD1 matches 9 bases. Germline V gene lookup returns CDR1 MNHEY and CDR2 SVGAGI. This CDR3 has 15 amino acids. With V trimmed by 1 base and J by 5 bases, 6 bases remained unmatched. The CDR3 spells CASSYLRTGANEQYF. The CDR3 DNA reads TGTGCCAGCAGTTACTTACGGACAGGGGCCAACGAGCAGTACTTC.

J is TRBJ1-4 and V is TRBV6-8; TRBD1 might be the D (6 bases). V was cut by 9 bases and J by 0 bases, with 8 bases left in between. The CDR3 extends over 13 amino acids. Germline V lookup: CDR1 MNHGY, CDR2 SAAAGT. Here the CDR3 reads CARDSATNEKLFF. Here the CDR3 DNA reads TGTGCCAGGGACAGCGCAACTAATGAAAAACTGTTTTTT.

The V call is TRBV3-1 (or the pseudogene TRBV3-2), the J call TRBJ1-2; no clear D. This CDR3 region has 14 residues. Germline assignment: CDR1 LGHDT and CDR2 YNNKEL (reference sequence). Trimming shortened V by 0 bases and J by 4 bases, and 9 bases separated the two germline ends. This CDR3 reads CASSQDYRSYGYTF. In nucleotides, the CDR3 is TGTGCCAGCAGCCAAGACTACCGAAGCTATGGCTACACCTTC.

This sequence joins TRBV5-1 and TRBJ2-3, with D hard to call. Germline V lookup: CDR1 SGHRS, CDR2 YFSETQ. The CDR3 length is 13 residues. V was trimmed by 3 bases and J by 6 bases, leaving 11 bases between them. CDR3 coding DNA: TGCGCCAGCAGCTCACACGACATGGATACGCAGTATTTT. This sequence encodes CASSSHDMDTQYF.

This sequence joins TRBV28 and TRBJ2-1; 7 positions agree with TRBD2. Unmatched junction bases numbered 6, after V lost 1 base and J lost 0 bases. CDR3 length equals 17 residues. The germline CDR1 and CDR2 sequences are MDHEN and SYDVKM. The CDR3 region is CASSLYPGGSSYNEQFF. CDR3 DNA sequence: TGTGCCAGCAGTTTATACCCCGGCGGGAGCTCCTACAATGAGCAGTTCTTC.

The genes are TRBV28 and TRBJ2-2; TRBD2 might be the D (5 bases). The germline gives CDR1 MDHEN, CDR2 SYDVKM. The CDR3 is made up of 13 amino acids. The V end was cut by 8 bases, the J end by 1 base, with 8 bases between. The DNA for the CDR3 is TGTGCCAGCGGGAGCGAGAACACCGGGGAGCTGTTTTTT. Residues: CASGSENTGELFF.

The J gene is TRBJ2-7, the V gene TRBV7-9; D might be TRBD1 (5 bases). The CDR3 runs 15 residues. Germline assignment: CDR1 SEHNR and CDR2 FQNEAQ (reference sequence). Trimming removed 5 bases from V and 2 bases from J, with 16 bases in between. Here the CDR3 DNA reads TGTGCCAGCAGCATATTGGCTGGGGCTGCCTACGAGCAGTACTTC. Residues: CASSILAGAAYEQYF.

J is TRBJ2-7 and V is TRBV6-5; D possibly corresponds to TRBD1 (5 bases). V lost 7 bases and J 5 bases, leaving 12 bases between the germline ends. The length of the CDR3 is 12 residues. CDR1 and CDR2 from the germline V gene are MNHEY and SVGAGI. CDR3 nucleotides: TGTGCCAGCAAAGGGGTGATCGACGAGCAGTACTTC. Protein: CASKGVIDEQYF.

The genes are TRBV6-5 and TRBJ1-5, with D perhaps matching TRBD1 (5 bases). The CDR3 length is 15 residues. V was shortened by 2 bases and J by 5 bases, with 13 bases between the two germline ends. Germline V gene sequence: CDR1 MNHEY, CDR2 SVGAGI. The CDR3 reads CASSYGGGIDQPQHF. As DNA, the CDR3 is TGTGCCAGCAGTTACGGGGGGGGGATTGATCAGCCCCAGCATTTT.

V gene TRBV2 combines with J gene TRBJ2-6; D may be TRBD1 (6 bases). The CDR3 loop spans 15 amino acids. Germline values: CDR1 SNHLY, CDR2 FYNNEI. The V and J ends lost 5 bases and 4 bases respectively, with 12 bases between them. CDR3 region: CASSPRTDGANVLTF. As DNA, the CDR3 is TGTGCCAGCAGTCCTAGGACAGACGGGGCCAACGTCCTGACTTTC.

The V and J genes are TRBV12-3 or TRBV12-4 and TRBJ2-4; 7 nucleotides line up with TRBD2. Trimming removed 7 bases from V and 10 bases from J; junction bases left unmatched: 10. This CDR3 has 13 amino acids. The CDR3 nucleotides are TGTGCCAGCACATACCCCCCGGGAGGTATTCAGTACTTC. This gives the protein CASTYPPGGIQYF.